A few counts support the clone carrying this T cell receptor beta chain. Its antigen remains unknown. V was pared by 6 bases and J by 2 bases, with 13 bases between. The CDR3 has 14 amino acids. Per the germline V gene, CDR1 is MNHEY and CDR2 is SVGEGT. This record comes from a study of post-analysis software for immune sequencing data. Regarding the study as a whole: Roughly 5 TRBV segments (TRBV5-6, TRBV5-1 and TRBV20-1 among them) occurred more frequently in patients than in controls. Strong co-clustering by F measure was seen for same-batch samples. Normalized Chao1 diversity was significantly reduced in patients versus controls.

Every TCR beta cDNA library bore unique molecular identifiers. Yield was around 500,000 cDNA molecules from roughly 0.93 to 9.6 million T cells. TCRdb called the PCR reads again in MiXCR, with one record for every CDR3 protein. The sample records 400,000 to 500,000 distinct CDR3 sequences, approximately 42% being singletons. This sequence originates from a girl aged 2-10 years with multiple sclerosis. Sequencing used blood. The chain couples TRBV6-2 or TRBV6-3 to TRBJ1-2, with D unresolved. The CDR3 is CASRDSGTNYGYTF. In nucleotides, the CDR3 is TGTGCCAGCAGAGATTCCGGAACCAACTATGGCTACACCTTC.